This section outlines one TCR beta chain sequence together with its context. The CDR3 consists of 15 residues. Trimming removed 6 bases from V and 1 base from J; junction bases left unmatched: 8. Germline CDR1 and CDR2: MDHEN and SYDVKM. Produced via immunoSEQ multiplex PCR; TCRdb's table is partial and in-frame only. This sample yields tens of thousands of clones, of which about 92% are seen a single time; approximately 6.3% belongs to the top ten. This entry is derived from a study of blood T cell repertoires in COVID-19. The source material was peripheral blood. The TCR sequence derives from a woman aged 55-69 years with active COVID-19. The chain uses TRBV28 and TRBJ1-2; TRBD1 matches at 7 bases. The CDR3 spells CASSHRRGDNYGYTF. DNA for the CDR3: TGTGCCAGCAGCCACCGCAGGGGGGATAACTATGGCTACACCTTC.